One TCR beta chain is described in this entry. These data are taken from a study of T-cell reconstitution after alpha-beta-depleted transplantation in children. The CDR3 consists of 18 residues. Losses at the gene ends were 1 base for V and 5 bases for J; bases not matched to a gene: 14. Germline V gene sequence: CDR1 MGHRA, CDR2 YSYEKL. Unique molecular identifiers were used to barcode this TCRbeta library. TCRdb reprocessed the PCR reads with MiXCR, giving one entry per CDR3 protein. The table lists 90,000 to 130,000 distinct CDR3 sequences, approximately 6.4% of them singletons. This sequence joins TRBV4-1 and TRBJ2-3; TRBD2 matches at 8 bases. The clonotype originates from a male patient under 10 years old who had a stem cell transplant for acute lymphoblastic leukemia, so the T cells may come from the graft donor. The sample here was PBMCs, mostly from graft donor cells, taken 360 days after TCRalphabeta/CD19-depleted stem cell transplant. For the CDR3, the DNA is TGCGCCAGCAGCCAAGGAAGGGCTTGGGCGGGGGGAGGAGATACGCAGTATTTT. It is translated as CASSQGRAWAGGGDTQYF.